Listed below are T cell receptor beta chains from one sample, sequenced in a study of Ad26.COV2.S vaccination and SARS-CoV-2 variants. Clones were sequenced by immunoSEQ multiplex PCR, and TCRdb holds only the in-frame ones, with some missing. This table holds about 350,000 clones, under 95% found once. Sequencing used peripheral blood, obtained after recovery from COVID-19. The receptors were gathered from a human donor who had recovered from COVID-19. CDR3s include the opening cysteine and the closing phenylalanine or tryptophan. D genes are given only for firm matches. A row's size may be missing; if present it is once, few, many or a size class.

DNA | CDR3 | V | D | J | size
TGTGCCAGTCGAAACTCGGGACAGGGGAACTATGGCTACACCTTC | CASRNSGQGNYGYTF | TRBV19 | TRBD1 | TRBJ1-2 | .
TGCAGCGTTGATACCAGGTTCTATGGCTACACCTTC | CSVDTRFYGYTF | TRBV29-1 | . | TRBJ1-2 | few
TGTGCCAGCAGTTACGGGTGGAATGAGCAGTTCTTC | CASSYGWNEQFF | TRBV6-5 | . | TRBJ2-1 | once
TGTGCCAGCAGCCGGTGGAGTGGCTACACCTTC | CASSRWSGYTF | TRBV2 | . | TRBJ1-2 | .
TGTGCCAGCAGCTTAAGGGACAGGGAATCCGGGGAGCTGTTTTTT | CASSLRDRESGELFF | TRBV7-9 | TRBD1 | TRBJ2-2 | .
TGTGCCAGTAGAATCGGCGGGTTT | CASRIGGF | TRBV19 | . | TRBJ1-5 | .
TGTGCCAGCAGCACAGCCGGGACTGAAGCTTTCTTT | CASSTAGTEAFF | TRBV13 | . | TRBJ1-1 | .
TGTGCCAGCAGCGGGCCGACATCGGACTATGGCTACACCTTC | CASSGPTSDYGYTF | TRBV9 | . | TRBJ1-2 | .
TGTGCCAGCAGCTTGGGGGGACGGCGAAATGAGCAGTACTTC | CASSLGGRRNEQYF | TRBV5-6 | . | TRBJ2-7 | .
TGTGCCAGCAGCTTAAGGACTAGCGGGGGCTACAAGGAGACCCAGTACTTC | CASSLRTSGGYKETQYF | TRBV7-6 | TRBD2 | TRBJ2-5 | .
TGTGCCAGCAGCCCCCACGGGACCTTAAGGGCCAAAAACATTCAGTACTTC | CASSPHGTLRAKNIQYF | TRBV7-2 | . | TRBJ2-4 | .
TGTGCCAGCAGTCCCTCCGGGAAACCCGGCTCCGATTTT | CASSPSGKPGSDF | TRBV5-5 | . | TRBJ1-3 | .
TGTGCCAGCAGTGAACAGGGGTTTGAAGCTTTCTTT | CASSEQGFEAFF | TRBV6-1 | . | TRBJ1-1 | few
TGTGCCAGTAGTATGGGAGATTCCTCTGGAAACACCATATATTTT | CASSMGDSSGNTIYF | TRBV19 | . | TRBJ1-3 | .
TGTGCCAGCACCCCCCTGGGGAGCACCGGGGAGCTGTTTTTT | CASTPLGSTGELFF | TRBV28 | . | TRBJ2-2 | .
TGTGCCAGCAGCCGCCTAGACAGGGTCTCTAACATTCAGTACTTC | CASSRLDRVSNIQYF | TRBV6-5 | TRBD1 | TRBJ2-4 | .
TGTGCCAGCAGTCCCCGGTCGGGTGCCGGAAACACCATATATTTT | CASSPRSGAGNTIYF | TRBV2 | . | TRBJ1-3 | once
TGTGCCAGCAGCCCGACAGGGGACCATGGCTACACCTTC | CASSPTGDHGYTF | TRBV3-1/TRBV3-2 | TRBD1 | TRBJ1-2 | .
TGCGCCAGCAGCTTGGGGGGGCGGGGGCCCAATCAGCCCCAGCATTTT | CASSLGGRGPNQPQHF | TRBV5-1 | . | TRBJ1-5 | .
TGTGCCAGCAGCTTAGAAGGGGCCCGACCTGATAATTCACCCCTCCACTTT | CASSLEGARPDNSPLHF | TRBV7-8 | . | TRBJ1-6 | once
TGTGCCATCAGTGAGGGGACATCTAATGAAAAACTGTTTTTT | CAISEGTSNEKLFF | TRBV10-3 | . | TRBJ1-4 | .
TGTGCCAGTAGGAGGGACTCCTATAGCAATCAGCCCCAGCATTTT | CASRRDSYSNQPQHF | TRBV19 | . | TRBJ1-5 | .
TGTGCCAGCAGCAAAAGATCTTCGACAGGGAACGAAGGTCAGCCCCAGCATTTT | CASSKRSSTGNEGQPQHF | TRBV21-1 | . | TRBJ1-5 | .
TGTGCCAGCAGCTTGGACCGGGGCTCTGGAAACACCATATATTTT | CASSLDRGSGNTIYF | TRBV5-6 | . | TRBJ1-3 | .
TGTGCCAGCAGCGGAGAACTGACAGCTATGCGGAACAATGAGCAGTTCTTC | CASSGELTAMRNNEQFF | TRBV7-9 | . | TRBJ2-1 | .
TGTGCCAGCAGTTCCCGTTGGGGCGGGGGAGACACCGGGGAGCTGTTTTTT | CASSSRWGGGDTGELFF | TRBV6-2/TRBV6-3 | TRBD2 | TRBJ2-2 | .
TGTGCCAGCAGCCCCAGAGGGACAGCGAACACTGAAGCTTTCTTT | CASSPRGTANTEAFF | TRBV9 | TRBD1 | TRBJ1-1 | .
TGCAGCGTCGACTTTAGCGGGGGGGCCCACAATGAGCAGTTCTTC | CSVDFSGGAHNEQFF | TRBV29-1 | TRBD2 | TRBJ2-1 | .
TGTGCCAGCAGCTTATCCTCCAGGGAGGGCACTGAAGCTTTCTTT | CASSLSSREGTEAFF | TRBV7-9 | . | TRBJ1-1 | .
TGTGCCAGTAGTCTGGCCCAGGGGGGAGCCTATAATTCACCCCTCCACTTT | CASSLAQGGAYNSPLHF | TRBV19 | TRBD1 | TRBJ1-6 | .
TGTGCCTCTAGGGTGGGGGCTGGAGGAAACACCATATATTTT | CASRVGAGGNTIYF | TRBV19 | . | TRBJ1-3 | .
TGTGCCAGCAGTTACTCAGCGGGCTCCTACAATGAGCAGTTCTTC | CASSYSAGSYNEQFF | TRBV6-2/TRBV6-3 | . | TRBJ2-1 | .
TGTGCCAGCAGCTTGGCGACAGGGAAGAATTCACCCCTCCACTTT | CASSLATGKNSPLHF | TRBV5-4 | TRBD1 | TRBJ1-6 | once